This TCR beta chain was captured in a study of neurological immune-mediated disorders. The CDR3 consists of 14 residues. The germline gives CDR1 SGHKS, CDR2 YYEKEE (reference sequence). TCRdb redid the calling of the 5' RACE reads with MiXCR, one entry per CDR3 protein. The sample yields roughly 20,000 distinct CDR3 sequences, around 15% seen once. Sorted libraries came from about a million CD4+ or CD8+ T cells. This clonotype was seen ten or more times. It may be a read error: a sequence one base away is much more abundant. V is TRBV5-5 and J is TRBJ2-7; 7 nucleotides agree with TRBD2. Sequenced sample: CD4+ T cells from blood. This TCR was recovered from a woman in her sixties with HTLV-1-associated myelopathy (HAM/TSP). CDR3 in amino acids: CANSLGGVLGEQYF. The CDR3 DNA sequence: TGTGCCAACAGCTTGGGGGGGGTCCTGGGGGAGCAGTACTTC.